The clone carrying this TCR beta chain appeared a few times. Its antigen is still unknown. The record originates from a study of CD8+ T cells in alopecia areata. General study results and limits: More clonal than normal scalp was lesional scalp, particularly alopecia totalis/universalis.

The V gene lost 0 bases and the J gene lost 1 base, with 11 bases spanning the gap. Germline V gene lookup returns CDR1 SGHNT and CDR2 YYREEE (reference sequence). The CDR3 runs 15 residues. RNA extraction and reverse transcription yielded cDNA as sequencing template. Profiling relied on immunoSEQ multiplex PCR, and the TCRdb table lists in-frame clones only, not all of them. The sample shows about 30,000 clones, 62% of them seen only once. Investigators sorted PBMCs to obtain both CD4+ and CD8+ T cells. The specimen sequenced was NKG2D-high CD8+ T cells sorted from blood. The V gene is TRBV5-4, the J gene TRBJ2-7, with a weak D call TRBD1 (5 bases). The clonotype comes from a human donor with alopecia areata. As DNA, the CDR3 is TGTGCCAGCAGCTTGGAAGGGGTTGCATCCTACGAGCAGTACTTC. Amino acid sequence: CASSLEGVASYEQYF.